A selection of T cell receptor beta chains follows, all from one sample in a study of blood T cell repertoires in COVID-19. Generated by immunoSEQ multiplex PCR, the TCRdb table keeps only in-frame clones and is missing some. The table has 150,000 to 200,000 clones, 92% seen once. Source material: peripheral blood. The receptors come from a young man with COVID-19, enrolled during active disease. Both conserved end residues are part of each CDR3. The D gene is left open where the match is weak. Some rows mark clone size as missing; the rest say once, few, many or name a class of expanded clone.

v_gene	d_gene	abundance	j_gene	CDR3aa	CDR3nt
TRBV7-7	NA	NA	TRBJ2-1	CASSLAGNYNEQFF	TGTGCCAGCAGCTTAGCCGGGAACTACAATGAGCAGTTCTTC
TRBV30	TRBD1	NA	TRBJ1-2	CAWRDTTGPGDGYTF	TGTGCCTGGAGGGATACGACAGGGCCTGGGGATGGCTACACCTTC
TRBV28	TRBD2	NA	TRBJ2-1	CASRNLAGGGYGYNEQFF	TGTGCCAGCAGAAACCTAGCGGGAGGGGGTTATGGGTACAATGAGCAGTTCTTC
TRBV20-1	NA	NA	TRBJ1-5	CSASLLGEGNQPQHF	TGCAGTGCTAGTTTATTAGGGGAAGGCAATCAGCCCCAGCATTTT
TRBV16	NA	NA	TRBJ1-6	CASSRNPLPRSPLHF	TGTGCCAGCAGCCGGAATCCCTTGCCGCGGTCACCCCTCCACTTT
TRBV27	TRBD2	once	TRBJ2-5	CASSWRLAGAQETQYF	TGTGCCAGCAGTTGGCGACTAGCGGGAGCCCAAGAGACCCAGTACTTC
TRBV7-2	NA	NA	TRBJ2-4	CASSPAGYKEWYF	TGTGCCAGCAGCCCCGCAGGTTACAAAGAATGGTACTTC
TRBV2	TRBD1	NA	TRBJ2-1	CASLGQGIYNEQFF	TGTGCCAGCCTGGGACAGGGAATTTACAATGAGCAGTTCTTC
TRBV27	NA	NA	TRBJ2-1	CASRKDSGPYNEQFF	TGTGCCAGCAGGAAGGACAGTGGCCCCTACAATGAGCAGTTCTTC
TRBV18	TRBD1	NA	TRBJ2-3	CASSPTGKDTQYF	TGTGCCAGCTCACCGACAGGGAAGGATACGCAGTATTTT
TRBV15	TRBD2	once	TRBJ2-1	CTTSRDRVAGVRNEQFF	TGTACCACCAGCAGAGATCGGGTAGCGGGAGTACGTAATGAGCAGTTCTTC
TRBV4-3	NA	NA	TRBJ2-2	CASSQGQNTGELFF	TGCGCCAGCAGCCAAGGACAGAACACCGGGGAGCTGTTTTTT
TRBV4-3	TRBD1	NA	TRBJ2-1	CASSQDWGDRGGNEQFF	TGCGCCAGCAGCCAAGATTGGGGGGACAGGGGAGGAAATGAGCAGTTCTTC
TRBV5-1	TRBD1	NA	TRBJ2-1	CASSVGQGAHDEQFF	TGCGCCAGCAGCGTGGGACAGGGGGCGCATGATGAGCAGTTCTTC
TRBV11-3	TRBD2	NA	TRBJ2-5	CASSSRLAGRETQYF	TGTGCCAGCAGCTCCCGACTAGCGGGGAGGGAGACCCAGTACTTC
TRBV4-1	TRBD1	NA	TRBJ2-5	CASSQEDRLVKTQYF	TGCGCCAGCAGCCAAGAGGACAGGCTAGTGAAGACCCAGTACTTC
TRBV28	NA	NA	TRBJ2-1	CASSPAGSRPYNEQFF	TGTGCCAGCAGTCCCGCGGGCTCGCGGCCCTACAATGAGCAGTTCTTC
TRBV7-9	NA	NA	TRBJ1-6	CASTRGSSYNSPLHF	TGTGCCAGCACCCGAGGGAGCTCCTATAATTCACCCCTCCACTTT
TRBV5-4	TRBD2	NA	TRBJ2-5	CASSFRTSRETQYF	TGTGCCAGCAGCTTTCGGACTAGCCGGGAGACCCAGTACTTC
TRBV6-1	NA	NA	TRBJ2-2	CASSDLPGRGTYTGELFF	TGTGCCAGCAGTGACCTACCGGGACGGGGGACGTACACCGGGGAGCTGTTTTTT
TRBV14	NA	NA	TRBJ2-7	CASSHQEGYEQYF	TGTGCCAGCAGCCACCAGGAGGGTTACGAGCAGTACTTC
TRBV4-3	NA	NA	TRBJ2-7	CASSQDWTDEGAYEQYF	TGCGCCAGCAGCCAAGATTGGACCGACGAAGGGGCCTACGAGCAGTACTTC
TRBV19	TRBD1	NA	TRBJ2-2	CASREGAMSTGELFF	TGTGCCAGTAGAGAGGGGGCGATGAGTACCGGGGAGCTGTTTTTT
TRBV7-2	TRBD1	NA	TRBJ1-5	CASSSRDRVLGGQPQHF	TGTGCCAGCAGCTCTCGGGACAGGGTCCTCGGGGGGCAGCCCCAGCATTTT
TRBV4-1	TRBD1	NA	TRBJ1-5	CASSPSGQGPGNQPQHF	TGCGCCAGCAGCCCCTCGGGACAGGGTCCGGGCAATCAGCCCCAGCATTTT
TRBV5-1	TRBD1	NA	TRBJ2-5	CASSQDREQETQYF	TGCGCCAGCAGTCAGGACAGGGAGCAAGAGACCCAGTACTTC
TRBV28	TRBD2	NA	TRBJ2-7	CASSLSQSGRAAYEQYF	TGTGCCAGCAGTTTGTCCCAAAGCGGGAGGGCAGCCTACGAGCAGTACTTC
TRBV29-1	TRBD1	NA	TRBJ2-7	CSGTGGLGEQYF	TGCAGCGGGACAGGGGGTCTCGGCGAGCAGTACTTC
TRBV28	NA	NA	TRBJ1-1	CGSRGNTEAFF	TGTGGGTCCCGAGGCAACACTGAAGCTTTCTTT
TRBV5-4	NA	NA	TRBJ2-7	CASSSPGLLLSEQYF	TGTGCCAGCAGCTCCCCGGGACTTCTACTCTCCGAGCAGTACTTC
TRBV9	NA	NA	TRBJ2-6	CASSVKSSGANVLTF	TGTGCCAGCAGCGTAAAGAGCTCTGGGGCCAACGTCCTGACTTTC
TRBV7-9	NA	NA	TRBJ1-3	CASSLGRDTHSGNTIYF	TGTGCCAGCAGCTTAGGCCGGGATACGCACTCTGGAAACACCATATATTTT
TRBV6-6	NA	NA	TRBJ1-1	CASRTTSPSTGAFF	TGTGCCAGCAGGACTACTTCCCCCTCCACGGGAGCTTTCTTT
TRBV7-9	TRBD1	NA	TRBJ2-1	CASSTRTFGQGIPNEQFF	TGTGCCAGCAGCACCCGTACCTTTGGACAGGGGATCCCCAATGAGCAGTTCTTC
TRBV18	NA	NA	TRBJ1-5	CASSPRGPSLRGGNQPQHF	TGTGCCAGCTCACCTCGCGGGCCTAGCCTCAGGGGTGGCAATCAGCCCCAGCATTTT
TRBV27	NA	NA	TRBJ2-3	CASTQGRTDTQYF	TGTGCCAGCACCCAGGGGCGCACAGATACGCAGTATTTT
TRBV2	TRBD1	NA	TRBJ1-1	CASSIQGPNTEAFF	TGTGCCAGCAGTATACAGGGGCCGAACACTGAAGCTTTCTTT
TRBV5-1	TRBD1	NA	TRBJ2-5	CASSEYGQGGWETQYF	TGCGCCAGCAGCGAGTATGGACAGGGGGGATGGGAGACCCAGTACTTC
TRBV28	NA	NA	TRBJ1-6	CASSSGVTHSPLHF	TGTGCCAGCAGTTCAGGGGTTACCCATTCACCCCTCCACTTT
TRBV7-2	TRBD1	NA	TRBJ2-7	CASSLFWTGIGEQYF	TGTGCCAGCAGCTTATTCTGGACAGGGATCGGAGAGCAGTACTTC
TRBV18	TRBD2	NA	TRBJ2-1	CASSVSRSGGSNEQFF	TGTGCCAGCTCCGTGAGTAGGAGCGGGGGTTCCAATGAGCAGTTCTTC
TRBV4-3	TRBD1	NA	TRBJ1-4	CASSPRQGMETNEKLFF	TGCGCCAGCAGCCCCAGACAGGGAATGGAAACTAATGAAAAACTGTTTTTT
TRBV7-3	NA	NA	TRBJ2-1	CASSLNSHNEQFF	TGTGCCAGCAGCTTAAACAGCCACAATGAGCAGTTCTTC
TRBV19	TRBD1	NA	TRBJ2-7	CASSKSSGGASPYEQYF	TGTGCCAGTAGTAAATCTTCAGGGGGCGCGAGCCCCTACGAGCAGTACTTC
TRBV27	NA	NA	TRBJ1-6	CASSLLVRGSPLHF	TGTGCCAGCAGTTTATTGGTAAGAGGATCACCCCTCCACTTT
TRBV5-6	NA	NA	TRBJ1-4	CASSQDSLAEKLFF	TGTGCCAGCAGTCAGGACAGCCTGGCAGAAAAACTGTTTTTT
TRBV28	NA	NA	TRBJ2-7	CASSFSKGVNEQYF	TGTGCCAGCAGTTTTTCCAAGGGGGTAAACGAGCAGTACTTC
TRBV7-2	NA	NA	TRBJ1-5	CASSLAQAGARQPQHF	TGTGCCAGCAGCTTAGCGCAGGCGGGGGCAAGGCAGCCCCAGCATTTT
TRBV5-1	TRBD1	NA	TRBJ2-4	CASSVAGTGQAKNIQYF	TGCGCCAGCAGCGTCGCCGGGACAGGACAAGCCAAAAACATTCAGTACTTC
TRBV27	NA	NA	TRBJ1-6	CASSFQMNSPLHF	TGTGCCAGCAGTTTCCAGATGAATTCACCCCTCCACTTT
TRBV29-1	NA	NA	TRBJ1-4	CSVRRLTNEKLFF	TGCAGCGTGCGCAGGTTAACTAATGAAAAACTGTTTTTT
TRBV5-4	NA	NA	TRBJ2-3	CASSRIRGSSTDTQYF	TGTGCCAGCAGCCGAATTAGGGGCTCTAGCACAGATACGCAGTATTTT
TRBV30	TRBD1	NA	TRBJ1-4	CAWSVGTGYEKLFF	TGTGCCTGGAGCGTCGGGACAGGGTATGAAAAACTGTTTTTT
TRBV7-2	NA	NA	TRBJ2-3	CASSALLEGTDTQYF	TGTGCCAGCAGCGCCCTATTGGAGGGCACAGATACGCAGTATTTT
TRBV6-5	NA	NA	TRBJ2-7	CASSYSIQEDPYEQYF	TGTGCCAGCAGTTACTCGATACAGGAAGATCCCTACGAGCAGTACTTC
TRBV7-2	TRBD2	NA	TRBJ2-2	CASRDRLAGRTGELFF	TGTGCCAGCAGAGACCGACTAGCGGGAAGGACCGGGGAGCTGTTTTTT
TRBV5-1	NA	NA	TRBJ1-2	CASSLTVKGGYGYTF	TGCGCCAGCAGCTTGACAGTTAAGGGAGGCTATGGCTACACCTTC
TRBV19	NA	NA	TRBJ1-1	CASSIGRGEVEAFF	TGTGCCAGTAGTATTGGGAGGGGGGAGGTTGAAGCTTTCTTT
TRBV28	TRBD1	once	TRBJ1-5	CASSFDRGLLGNQPQHF	TGTGCCAGCAGTTTCGACAGGGGGCTATTAGGCAATCAGCCCCAGCATTTT